The source of this TCR beta chain is a study of T-cell memory formation after mild COVID-19. Study-wide background: Among the donors, TCR clusters were largely specific to each donor. Study observations and caveats: Day 15 to 85 contractors were CD4/CD8 balanced; later expanders leaned CD4+. Some SARS-CoV-2-responding clones were already detected in memory before infection.

Concerning this clonotype: Its antigen is not identified.

This CDR3 comprises 14 residues. Germline V gene data show CDR1 as MNHEY and CDR2 as SMNVEV (reference sequence). V was cut by 6 bases and J by 2 bases, with 14 bases left in between. 5'RACE with constant-segment primers yielded barcoded, UMI-tagged TCR alpha and TCR beta cDNA libraries. TCRdb fed the 5' RACE reads into MiXCR, producing one record per CDR3 protein. The sample has 200,000 or so distinct CDR3 sequences; 16% are singletons. The specimen sequenced was PBMCs or a T cell subset sorted from them (not recorded which). This clonotype originated in an adult woman who had mild COVID-19 (a few samples of this study predate the infection). Cell type and time point are not known. This sequence joins TRBV27 and TRBJ2-7, with D possibly TRBD1 on 6 matching bases. CDR3 sequence: CASSQGYGPYEQYF. In nucleotides, the CDR3 is TGTGCCAGCAGCCAGGGGTATGGGCCCTACGAGCAGTACTTC.